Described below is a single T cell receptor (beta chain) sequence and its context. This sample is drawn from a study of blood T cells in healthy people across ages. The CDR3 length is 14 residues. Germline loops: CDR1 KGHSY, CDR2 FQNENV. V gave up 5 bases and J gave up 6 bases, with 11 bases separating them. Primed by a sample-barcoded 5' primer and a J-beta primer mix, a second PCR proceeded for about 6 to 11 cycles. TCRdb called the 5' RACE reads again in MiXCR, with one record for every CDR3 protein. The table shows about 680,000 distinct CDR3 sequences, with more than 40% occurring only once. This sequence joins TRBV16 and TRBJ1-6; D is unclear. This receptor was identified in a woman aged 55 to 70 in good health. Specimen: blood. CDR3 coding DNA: TGTGCCAGCAGCACGACGGGCAGTAATTCACCCCTCCACTTT. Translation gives CASSTTGSNSPLHF. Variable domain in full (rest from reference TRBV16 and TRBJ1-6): GEEVAQTPKHLVRGEGQKAKLYCAPIKGHSYVFWYQQVLKNEFKFLISFQNENVFDETGMPKERFSAKCLPNSPCSLEIQATKLEDSAVYFCASSTTGSNSPLHFGNGTRLTVT.